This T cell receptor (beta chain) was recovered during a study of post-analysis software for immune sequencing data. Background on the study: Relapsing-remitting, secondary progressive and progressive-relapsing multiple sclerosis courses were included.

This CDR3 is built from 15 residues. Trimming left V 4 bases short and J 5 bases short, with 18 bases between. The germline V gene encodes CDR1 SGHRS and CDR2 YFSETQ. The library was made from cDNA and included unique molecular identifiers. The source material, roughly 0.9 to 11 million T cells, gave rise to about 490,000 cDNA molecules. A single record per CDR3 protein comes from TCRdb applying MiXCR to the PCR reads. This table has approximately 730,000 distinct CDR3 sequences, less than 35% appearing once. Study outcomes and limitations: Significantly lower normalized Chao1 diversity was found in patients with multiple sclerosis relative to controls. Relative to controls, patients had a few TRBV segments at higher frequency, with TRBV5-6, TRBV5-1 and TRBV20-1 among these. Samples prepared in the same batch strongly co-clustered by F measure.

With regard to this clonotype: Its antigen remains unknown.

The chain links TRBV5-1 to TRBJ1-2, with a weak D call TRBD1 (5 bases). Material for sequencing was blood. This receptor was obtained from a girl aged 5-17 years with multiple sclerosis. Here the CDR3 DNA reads TGCGCCAGCAGCGCAACACACCAGGGTCCATATGGCTACACCTTC. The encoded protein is CASSATHQGPYGYTF. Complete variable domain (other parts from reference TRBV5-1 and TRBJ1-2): KAGVTQTPRYLIKTRGQQVTLSCSPISGHRSVSWYQQTPGQGLQFLFEYFSETQRNKGNFPGRFSGRQFSNSRSEMNVSTLELGDSALYLCASSATHQGPYGYTFGSGTRLTVV.